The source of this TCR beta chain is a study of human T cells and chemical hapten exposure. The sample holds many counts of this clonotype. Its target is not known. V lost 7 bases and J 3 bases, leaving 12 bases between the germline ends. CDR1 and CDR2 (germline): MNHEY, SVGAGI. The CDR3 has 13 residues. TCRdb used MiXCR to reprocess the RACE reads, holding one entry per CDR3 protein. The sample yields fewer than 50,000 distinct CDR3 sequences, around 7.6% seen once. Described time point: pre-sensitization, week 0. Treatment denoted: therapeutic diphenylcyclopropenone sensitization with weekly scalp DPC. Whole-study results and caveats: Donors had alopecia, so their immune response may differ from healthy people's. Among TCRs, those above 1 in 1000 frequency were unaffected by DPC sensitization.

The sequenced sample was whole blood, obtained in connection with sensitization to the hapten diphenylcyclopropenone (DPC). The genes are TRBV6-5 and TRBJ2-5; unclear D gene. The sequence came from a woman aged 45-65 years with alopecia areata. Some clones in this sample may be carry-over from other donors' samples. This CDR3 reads CASTSRRKETQYF. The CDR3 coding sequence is TGTGCCAGCACCTCCCGAAGGAAAGAGACCCAGTACTTC.